The 13 T cell receptor beta chains in this list originate from one sample, sequenced in a study of regulatory T cells in long-lasting Graves disease (dated by TCRdb to the early 2020s). The time point label, read with the paper, signifies: persistent/refractory GD, antithyroid drugs over 5 years with positive TRAb. For both TCR sequencing and RNA sequencing, RNA was extracted from PBMCs using TRIzol. Library preparation used multiplex PCR. TCRdb lists the instrument as Illumina HiSeq 4000. TCR beta libraries were built with iRepertoire HTBI primers and Arm-PCR amplification of CDR3 regions. TCRdb applied fastp at Q25 and MiXCR to the public reads, then kept only in-frame beta chains. Identical CDR3 proteins give one entry, which carries the most common genes and DNA. This sample is represented by around 460,000 distinct CDR3 sequences; around a fifth of them were singletons. Jointly, the top ten make up 7% to 9% of the sample.

The starting material was peripheral blood mononuclear cells (PBMCs), obtained when the disease was refractory, from a patient treated with antithyroid drugs. The receptors come from a female donor with Graves disease.

Worth noting for this clonotype: A far more abundant clone sits one base away, making this likely a read error. This chain links TRBV7-2 with TRBJ1-4; tentatively, D is TRBD1 (5 bases). V lost 5 bases to trimming and J lost 0 bases, with 7 bases between them. The V gene's germline CDR1 is SGHTA and CDR2 FQGNSA. CDR3 size: 14 residues. This chain's CDR3 is CASSPQATNEKLFF. The CDR3, as DNA: TGTGCCAGCAGCCCACAGGCAACTAATGAAAAACTGTTTTTT.

The chain is built from TRBV4-3 and TRBJ2-7; D uncertain. Germline V gives CDR1 LGHNA, CDR2 YSLEER. This CDR3 contains 13 residues. V shed 3 bases and J shed 6 bases, with 12 bases lying between them. CDR3 DNA sequence: TGCGCCAGCAGCCACCCCCCGGGTGGCGAGCAGTACTTC. This codes for CASSHPPGGEQYF.

This chain joins TRBV29-1 and TRBJ1-1; D is ambiguous. The germline V and J ends were trimmed by 1 base and 1 base, with 10 bases remaining between them. Germline values: CDR1 SQVTM, CDR2 ANQGSEA. This CDR3 comprises 14 residues. The CDR3 loop is CSVEVLGRNTEAFF. In nucleotides, the CDR3 is TGCAGCGTTGAAGTGCTCGGCAGGAACACTGAAGCTTTCTTT.

This clonotype was seen at least ten times. J is TRBJ2-5 and V is TRBV28, with 8 bases aligning to TRBD2. The CDR3 length is 15 residues. Germline assignment: CDR1 MDHEN and CDR2 SYDVKM. J lost 4 bases, V lost 7 bases, and 11 bases had no gene match. In DNA form, the CDR3 reads TGTGCCAGCACCCTGTACGGGGGGGCCGGAGAGACCCAGTACTTC. Protein product: CASTLYGGAGETQYF.

The rearrangement links TRBV20-1 to TRBJ2-5; 11 positions agree with TRBD2. The CDR3 is 15 residues long. The germline V gene has CDR1 DFQATT and CDR2 SNEGSKA (reference sequence). V trimming: 2 bases; J trimming: 2 bases; junction bases outside the gene matches: 4. The chain's CDR3 is CSARLSGGDQETQYF. In nucleotides, the CDR3 is TGCAGTGCTAGACTTAGCGGGGGGGATCAAGAGACCCAGTACTTC.

This clonotype was seen repeatedly, ten times or more. The chain couples TRBV9 to TRBJ2-7; 10 bases fit TRBD2. The V gene's germline CDR1 is SGDLS and CDR2 YYNGEE. The trim removed 4 bases at V and 2 bases at J, leaving 9 bases unmatched. The CDR3 spans 16 residues. The DNA of the CDR3 is TGTGCCAGCAGCCCCCAAGCGGGAGGGCCCGCCTACGAGCAGTACTTC. Translating gives CASSPQAGGPAYEQYF.

The gene calls are TRBV19 and TRBJ1-2, with D perhaps matching TRBD1 (6 bases). V gave up 4 bases and J gave up 8 bases, with 14 bases separating them. CDR3 size: 13 residues. Per the germline V gene, CDR1 is LNHDA and CDR2 is SQIVND (reference sequence). CDR3 sequence: CASSTTTGSGYTF. The CDR3 nucleotides are TGTGCCAGTAGTACAACTACAGGGTCCGGCTACACCTTC. Full variable domain (remainder filled in from reference TRBV19 and TRBJ1-2): DGGITQSPKYLFRKEGQNVTLSCEQNLNHDAMYWYRQDPGQGLRLIYYSQIVNDFQKGDIAEGYSVSREKKESFPLTVTSAQKNPTAFYLCASSTTTGSGYTFGSGTRLTVV.

This clonotype was seen at least ten times. This rearrangement joins TRBV7-2 to TRBJ2-2; D not resolved. Germline loops: CDR1 SGHTA, CDR2 FQGNSA. The CDR3 is made up of 14 amino acids. The V gene lost 5 bases and the J gene lost 2 bases, with 9 bases spanning the gap. CDR3 amino acids: CASSIEPNTGELFF. In DNA form, the CDR3 reads TGTGCCAGCAGCATAGAGCCCAACACCGGGGAGCTGTTTTTT.

This clonotype was recorded at least ten times. The chain employs TRBV5-5 and TRBJ2-4, with TRBD1 matching over 8 bases. Germline lookup yields CDR1 SGHKS and CDR2 YYEKEE (reference sequence). Losses at the gene ends were 0 bases for V and 15 bases for J; bases not matched to a gene: 8. The CDR3 runs 13 residues. CDR3 region: CASSLGQGIWVYF. The CDR3 DNA reads as TGTGCCAGCAGCTTGGGACAGGGGATCTGGGTGTACTTC.

This clonotype was counted many times. The chain employs TRBV28 and TRBJ1-1; no clear D gene. Trimming shortened V by 5 bases and J by 3 bases, and 13 bases separated the two germline ends. CDR3 length: 14 residues. Germline V gene sequence: CDR1 MDHEN, CDR2 SYDVKM. CDR3 DNA sequence: TGTGCCAGCAGTCCGGGGAGTTTTGACACTGAAGCTTTCTTT. It yields the protein CASSPGSFDTEAFF.

This clonotype has a handful of counts. This chain uses TRBV6-2 or TRBV6-3 with TRBJ2-5; no clear D gene. The CDR3 consists of 16 residues. V dropped 0 bases and J dropped 1 base, with 12 bases sitting between them. CDR1 is MNHEY and CDR2 is SVGEGT in the germline V gene. This CDR3 reads CASSYSIGYGQETQYF. The CDR3 DNA follows: TGTGCCAGCAGTTACTCGATCGGTTACGGCCAAGAGACCCAGTACTTC.

Notes on this clonotype: The conserved final phenylalanine or tryptophan is absent from the CDR3, which likely points to a read error. This chain connects TRBV5-1 to TRBJ1-3; D uncertain. This CDR3 has 13 residues. V lost 3 bases and J 2 bases, leaving 6 bases between the germline ends. Germline V CDR1 and CDR2: SGHRS, YFSETQ. The CDR3 DNA reads TGCGCCAGCAGCTCCAACCCTGGAAACACCATATATCTT. It translates to CASSSNPGNTIYL.

This clonotype was counted ten times or more. The V gene is TRBV28, the J gene TRBJ1-2; 7 nucleotides line up with TRBD1. This CDR3 contains 12 residues. Germline lookup yields CDR1 MDHEN and CDR2 SYDVKM. The junction had 3 bases not matched to a gene; V was cut back by 5 bases and J by 6 bases. The CDR3 reads CASSKRGHGYTF. As DNA, the CDR3 is TGTGCCAGCAGTAAAAGGGGGCATGGCTACACCTTC.